This is a list of T cell receptor beta chains from one sample in a study of shared clonotypes between healthy human individuals. The table came from immunoSEQ multiplex PCR; TCRdb's copy has only in-frame clones and leaves some out. The table records some 1 million clones, around 76% of them present only once. Sequencing was carried out using memory CD4+ T cells sorted from blood. The source of these receptors is a man aged 18 to 35 in good health. Both conserved end residues are part of each CDR3. D genes are given only for firm matches. The size of a clone is reported for some rows only, either as once, few or many, or as a class for expanded clones.

clone_size,j_call,d_call,v_call,cdr3_aa,cdr3_nt
.,TRBJ2-5,.,TRBV27,CASKPWGSQETQYF,TGTGCCAGCAAGCCATGGGGGAGCCAAGAGACCCAGTACTTC
.,TRBJ2-7,TRBD1,TRBV6-6,CASSEWGQGAAEQYF,TGTGCCAGCAGTGAGTGGGGACAGGGGGCGGCCGAGCAGTACTTC
.,TRBJ1-2,TRBD1,TRBV28,CASSLSSGQGNGYTF,TGTGCCAGCAGTTTATCGTCGGGACAGGGGAATGGCTACACCTTC
.,TRBJ2-5,.,TRBV5-6,CASSRDIQEAQYF,TGTGCCAGCAGCCGGGACATTCAAGAGGCCCAGTACTTC
.,TRBJ1-1,.,TRBV5-1,CASSPQGYEAEAFF,TGCGCCAGCAGCCCACAGGGATACGAGGCTGAAGCTTTCTTT
few,TRBJ2-3,TRBD2,TRBV4-1,CASSQNLGLSRHTQYF,TGCGCCAGCAGCCAAAACCTGGGACTAAGTCGTCATACGCAGTATTTT
.,TRBJ2-5,.,TRBV6-1,CASSDVGGHQETQYF,TGTGCCAGCAGTGATGTCGGGGGCCACCAAGAGACCCAGTACTTC
.,TRBJ2-5,.,TRBV5-4,CASSSGIVAGAVKETQYF,TGTGCCAGCAGCTCTGGGATAGTGGCAGGGGCCGTCAAAGAGACCCAGTACTTC
.,TRBJ2-7,TRBD1,TRBV6-6,CASMGQGSYEQYF,TGTGCCAGCATGGGACAGGGGTCCTACGAGCAGTACTTC
.,TRBJ2-7,.,TRBV10-3,CAISEGGSSYEQYF,TGTGCCATCAGTGAGGGGGGGAGCTCCTACGAGCAGTACTTC
.,TRBJ2-3,.,TRBV7-8,CASSSPPSKDTQYF,TGTGCCAGCAGCTCACCGCCCTCTAAGGATACGCAGTATTTT
.,TRBJ1-2,.,TRBV6-1,CASRGLGQLYGYTF,TGTGCCAGCAGGGGACTTGGACAGCTCTATGGCTACACCTTC
.,TRBJ1-2,TRBD1,TRBV6-5,CASSQGQGGYTF,TGTGCCAGCAGTCAAGGACAGGGCGGCTACACCTTC
.,TRBJ2-2,.,TRBV7-2,CASSLAGWGGELFF,TGTGCCAGCAGCTTAGCGGGTTGGGGCGGGGAGCTGTTTTTT
.,TRBJ2-4,.,TRBV19,CASSFKAPGRGLNIQYF,TGTGCCAGTAGTTTCAAGGCTCCGGGACGGGGGCTAAACATTCAGTACTTC
.,TRBJ1-5,TRBD1,TRBV2,CASSGQGADQPQHF,TGTGCCAGCAGTGGACAGGGGGCCGATCAGCCCCAGCATTTT
.,TRBJ1-5,.,TRBV19,CASSVRTGSSNQPQHF,TGTGCCAGTAGTGTCCGGACCGGTTCTAGCAATCAGCCCCAGCATTTT
few,TRBJ1-1,.,TRBV20-1,CSARDYPEAFF,TGCAGTGCTAGGGATTACCCTGAAGCTTTCTTT
.,TRBJ2-1,.,TRBV6-1,CASSEDVFSYNEQFF,TGTGCCAGCAGTGAAGACGTATTCTCCTACAATGAGCAGTTCTTC
.,TRBJ2-7,TRBD1,TRBV27,CASSFRWTGVTYEQYF,TGTGCCAGCAGTTTTCGTTGGACAGGGGTAACCTACGAGCAGTACTTC
.,TRBJ2-7,TRBD1,TRBV7-9,CASRRTGDRLSYEQYF,TGTGCCAGCAGAAGAACCGGGGACAGGCTTTCCTACGAGCAGTACTTC
few,TRBJ1-2,TRBD1,TRBV9,CASSPGTGLNYGYTF,TGTGCCAGCAGCCCCGGGACAGGGCTTAACTATGGCTACACCTTC
.,TRBJ2-3,.,TRBV5-6,CASSSSSESDTQYF,TGTGCCAGCAGCTCCTCGAGTGAGTCAGATACGCAGTATTTT
.,TRBJ1-5,.,TRBV19,CASRGANQPQHF,TGTGCCAGTAGGGGAGCCAATCAGCCCCAGCATTTT
.,TRBJ2-5,.,TRBV30,CAWSPVQETQYF,TGTGCCTGGAGTCCTGTCCAAGAGACCCAGTACTTC
.,TRBJ2-7,.,TRBV19,CASSRSAELTYEQYF,TGTGCCAGTAGTAGGAGCGCAGAGCTAACCTACGAGCAGTACTTC
.,TRBJ2-5,TRBD1,TRBV5-4,CASSLDGQEKTQYF,TGTGCCAGCAGCTTGGATGGACAGGAGAAGACCCAGTACTTC
.,TRBJ1-2,TRBD1,TRBV5-3,CARRPRTGGENYGYTF,TGTGCCAGAAGACCTCGGACAGGGGGAGAAAACTATGGCTACACCTTC
.,TRBJ2-2,.,TRBV7-6,CASRQGQGGTGELFF,TGTGCCAGCAGGCAGGGGCAGGGTGGCACCGGGGAGCTGTTTTTT